This T cell receptor (beta chain) was identified during a study of regulatory T cells. Study findings and constraints: Hydrophobic residues at CDR3 positions 6 and 7 were enriched in conventional CD4+ T cells of CD3G-deficient patients.

Primers: 52 TRBV forward and 13 TRBJ reverse. Method: immunoSEQ multiplex PCR; TCRdb's copy keeps in-frame clones and lacks some. The sample has under 45,000 clones, approximately 89% seen once; the top ten hold 2.4%. Comment on this clone: As yet, its antigen is unknown.

Germline V gene data show CDR1 as KGHSH and CDR2 as LQKENI. V lost 4 bases, J lost 4 bases, and 4 bases stayed unmatched. CDR3 size: 14 residues. The clonotype was recovered from a person aged 18 to 30 with CD3G deficiency. The chain employs TRBV18 and TRBJ2-1, with 7 bases fitting TRBD1. The specimen sequenced was conventional CD4+ T cells sorted from blood. The CDR3 nucleotides are TGTGCCAGCTCACGGGACAGAATTTACAATGAGCAGTTCTTC. This translates into CASSRDRIYNEQFF. Combining the CDR3 with reference TRBV18 and TRBJ2-1 gives the whole variable domain NAGVMQNPRHLVRRRGQEARLRCSPMKGHSHVYWYRQLPEEGLKFMVYLQKENIIDESGMPKERFSAEFPKEGPSILRIQQVVRGDSAAYFCASSRDRIYNEQFFGPGTRLTVL.